The next 29 T cell receptor beta chains were all read from a single sample in a study of blood T cell repertoires in COVID-19. Clones were read by immunoSEQ multiplex PCR, and TCRdb kept only the in-frame ones, dropping some. The sample lists roughly 95,000 clones, less than 85% occurring once. The sample comprised peripheral blood. These receptors came from a human donor in a cohort sampled during active COVID-19.

In its sample, this clone was seen a few times. The gene calls are TRBV10-2 and TRBJ1-6; tentative D call: TRBD1 (6 bases). Trimming left V 8 bases short and J 5 bases short, with 16 bases between. Germline CDR1 reads WSHSY; CDR2 reads SAAADI. This CDR3 region has 15 residues. The CDR3 is CASARGRGDNSPLHF. The CDR3 nucleotides read TGCGCCAGCGCTCGAGGCAGGGGTGATAATTCACCCCTCCACTTT.

This clone was observed at least ten times. The V and J genes are TRBV7-3 and TRBJ2-3, with 11 bases that match TRBD2. With V trimmed by 5 bases and J by 3 bases, 7 bases remained unmatched. CDR1 SGHTA and CDR2 FQGTGA come from the germline V gene. CDR3 size: 16 residues. CDR3 nucleotides: TGTGCCAGCAGCCCCGTAGCGGGGGGGCCGACAGATACGCAGTATTTT. It translates to CASSPVAGGPTDTQYF.

The chain employs TRBV23-1 and TRBJ2-5; D possibly corresponds to TRBD2 (5 bases). TRBV23-1 is reported as an ORF; its role is uncertain. Trimming took 3 bases from V and 5 from J, leaving 13 bases between them. There are 14 residues in the CDR3. The CDR3 DNA follows: TGCGCCAGCAGTCAGGTCGGACTCCCGGAGACCCAGTACTTC. Translated: CASSQVGLPETQYF.

This chain connects TRBV7-8 to TRBJ2-2; 8 bases map to TRBD1. The germline CDR1 and CDR2 sequences are SGHVS and FQNEAQ. V gave up 3 bases and J gave up 3 bases; unmatched junction bases: 12. CDR3 length: 18 amino acids. The CDR3 region has the DNA TGTGCCAGCAGCTTGTCGGCTTCGGGACAGGAGTACACCGGGGAGCTGTTTTTT. Its translation: CASSLSASGQEYTGELFF.

V is TRBV29-1 and J is TRBJ2-5; 8 bases are a match to TRBD1. After removal of 5 bases from V and 5 bases from J, the junction contained 10 bases not matched to a gene. The CDR3 has 14 amino acids. In germline, CDR1 is SQVTM, CDR2 ANQGSEA. CDR3 in amino acids: CSVYPTGARETQYF. The CDR3 region has the DNA TGCAGCGTTTACCCGACAGGGGCCCGGGAGACCCAGTACTTC.

CDR3 in amino acids: CATSRLGTGVNQPQHF. The CDR3, as DNA: TGTGCCACCAGCAGACTAGGGACAGGGGTGAATCAGCCCCAGCATTTT. The chain links TRBV15 to TRBJ1-5, with 10 bases lining up with TRBD1. CDR1 is LNHNV and CDR2 is YYDKDF in the germline V gene (reference sequence). V lost 2 bases to trimming and J lost 4 bases; unmatched junction nucleotides: 5. The CDR3 has 16 amino acids.

The J gene is TRBJ2-5, the V gene TRBV6-6, with D maybe TRBD1 (5 bases). Trimming took off 7 bases at V and 4 bases at J, with 10 bases between the two ends. The germline V gene encodes CDR1 MNHNY and CDR2 SVGAGI (reference sequence). The CDR3 extends over 12 amino acids. CDR3 sequence: CASMEQGETQYF. CDR3 coding DNA: TGTGCCAGCATGGAGCAGGGAGAGACCCAGTACTTC.

A single count supports this clone. Here the CDR3 DNA reads TGTGCCAGCAGTTACGTCGGAGGGACCTACGAGCAGTACTTC. Translating gives CASSYVGGTYEQYF. The gene calls are TRBV6-5 and TRBJ2-7; possible D gene TRBD2, 6 bases. This CDR3 comprises 14 residues. Deletions cut 2 bases from V and 2 bases from J, with 10 bases between. Germline V gives CDR1 MNHEY, CDR2 SVGAGI.

The chain has TRBV14 and TRBJ1-1, with a weak D call TRBD1 (5 bases). The germline V and J ends were trimmed by 0 bases and 7 bases, with 12 bases remaining between them. Germline lookup yields CDR1 SGHDN and CDR2 FVKESK. The CDR3 totals 14 residues. CDR3 in amino acids: CASSQELGGFEAFF. The CDR3 DNA follows: TGTGCCAGCAGCCAAGAACTGGGGGGATTTGAAGCTTTCTTT.

This clone was observed at least ten times. The chain combines TRBV7-4 with TRBJ1-6; 7 nucleotides align to TRBD1. CDR1 is SGHVT and CDR2 is SQSDAQ in the germline V gene. This CDR3 comprises 16 residues. The V segment lost 7 bases and the J segment 3 bases; nucleotides outside the gene matches: 9. The CDR3 sequence: CASNTDRDFYNSPLHF. The DNA of the CDR3 is TGTGCCAGCAATACTGACAGGGATTTCTATAATTCACCCCTCCACTTT.

The CDR3 DNA is TGTGCCAGCAATTTCGGACAGGCTGGAGAGACCCAGTACTTC. Protein sequence: CASNFGQAGETQYF. This chain uses TRBV6-6 with TRBJ2-5, with 7 bases fitting TRBD1. CDR3 size: 14 residues. V lost 7 bases and J lost 4; bases outside the gene matches: 9. Looked up from germline, CDR1 is MNHNY and CDR2 is SVGAGI (reference sequence).

The chain combines TRBV7-8 with TRBJ1-2; 8 nucleotides match TRBD1. The CDR3 covers 19 residues. V was pared by 5 bases and J by 1 base, with 18 bases of the junction left unmatched. CDR1 and CDR2 from the germline V gene are SGHVS and FQNEAQ. In nucleotides, the CDR3 is TGTGCCAGCAGCCAAAGACTGTCCAGGGGGCGAACTGATAACTATGGCTACACCTTC. Protein product: CASSQRLSRGRTDNYGYTF. Drawing the rest from reference TRBV7-8 and TRBJ1-2, the complete variable domain is GAGVSQSPRYKVAKRGQDVALRCDPISGHVSLFWYQQALGQGPEFLTYFQNEAQLDKSGLPSDRFFAERPEGSVSTLKIQRTQQEDSAVYLCASSQRLSRGRTDNYGYTFGSGTRLTVV.

V gene TRBV19 combines with J gene TRBJ2-7, with 9 bases that match TRBD2. Germline assignment: CDR1 LNHDA and CDR2 SQIVND (reference sequence). This CDR3 comprises 14 residues. With V trimmed by 3 bases and J by 4 bases, 4 bases remained unmatched. This chain's CDR3 is CASSIGTSRYEQYF. The CDR3 DNA is TGTGCCAGTAGTATTGGGACTAGCAGGTACGAGCAGTACTTC.

This clone was seen more than once but under ten times. V usage is TRBV3-1 (or the pseudogene TRBV3-2) and J usage is TRBJ2-7; D is uncertain. V lost 4 bases, J lost 5 bases, and 21 bases lay in between. The length of the CDR3 is 16 residues. The germline CDR1 and CDR2 sequences are LGHDT and YNNKEL (reference sequence). This CDR3 reads CASSRSYIAQTDEQYF. The DNA of the CDR3 is TGTGCCAGCAGCCGAAGTTATATCGCCCAGACTGACGAGCAGTACTTC.

V usage is TRBV14 and J usage is TRBJ2-7; 11 nucleotides agree with TRBD2. With 4 bases clipped from V and 3 bases from J, the junction kept 5 bases outside the gene matches. In germline, CDR1 is SGHDN, CDR2 FVKESK. The CDR3 length is 15 residues. The DNA for the CDR3 is TGTGCCAGCAGCCCCCGACTAGCGGGAAGCTACGAGCAGTACTTC. It encodes CASSPRLAGSYEQYF.

The rearrangement uses TRBV11-3 and TRBJ2-7; 8 bases are shared with TRBD1. The J segment lost 3 bases and the V segment lost 3 bases, leaving 1 base of the junction unmatched. Germline V gives CDR1 SGHNT, CDR2 YENEEA. The CDR3 sequence is 13 residues long. CDR3 coding DNA: TGTGCCAGCAGCTTCGGGACAGGCTACGAGCAGTACTTC. It translates to CASSFGTGYEQYF. Looking up the rest from reference TRBV11-3 and TRBJ2-7 gives the full variable domain: EAGVVQSPRYKIIEKKQPVAFWCNPISGHNTLYWYLQNLGQGPELLIRYENEEAVDDSQLPKDRFSAERLKGVDSTLKIQPAELGDSAVYLCASSFGTGYEQYFGPGTRLTVT.

This clone showed up just once. The chain carries TRBV4-1 and TRBJ2-2, with a possible D match to TRBD2 (5 bases). Between the trimmed V and J ends, which lost 1 base and 6 bases, there was a span of 21 bases. CDR1 is MGHRA, CDR2 YSYEKL, per germline. The CDR3 totals 18 residues. The CDR3 here is CASSQAPFGGSFSGELFF. The CDR3 coding sequence is TGCGCCAGCAGCCAAGCGCCCTTTGGCGGGTCGTTCTCCGGGGAGCTGTTTTTT.

The chain uses TRBV11-3 and TRBJ2-2, with 9 bases aligning to TRBD2. CDR3 length: 15 residues. Germline assignment: CDR1 SGHNT and CDR2 YENEEA. V trimming: 5 bases; J trimming: 9 bases; junction bases outside the gene matches: 10. The DNA for the CDR3 is TGTGCCAGCAGCCAAGGTCGCGGGAGGGACCGGGAGCTGTTTTTT. It encodes CASSQGRGRDRELFF.

The CDR3 DNA reads as TGTGCCAGCAGCCAAGAAATAATAGCGGGCTTCCAAGAGACCCAGTACTTC. Translation: CASSQEIIAGFQETQYF. The V and J genes are TRBV3-1 (or the pseudogene TRBV3-2) and TRBJ2-5, with TRBD2 identical over 7 bases. Trimming took 0 bases from V and 1 from J; bases not matched to a gene: 8. The germline V gene encodes CDR1 LGHDT and CDR2 YNNKEL (reference sequence). The length of the CDR3 is 17 residues.

V and J are TRBV5-1 and TRBJ2-3; D possibly corresponds to TRBD2 (5 bases). Per the germline V gene, CDR1 is SGHRS and CDR2 is YFSETQ. Trimming took off 4 bases at V and 2 bases at J, with 14 bases between the two ends. This CDR3 region has 15 residues. DNA of the CDR3: TGCGCCAGCAGCCCTCTGGGAGCGGACACAGATACGCAGTATTTT. It is translated as CASSPLGADTDTQYF.

The chain combines TRBV28 with TRBJ1-2; 11 bases are shared with TRBD1. This CDR3 spans 14 amino acids. J gave up 4 bases and V 6 bases, and 4 bases lay outside the gene matches. Germline CDR1 and CDR2: MDHEN and SYDVKM. CDR3 sequence: CASRDRGRAYGYTF. The CDR3 DNA is TGTGCCAGCAGGGACAGGGGGCGGGCCTATGGCTACACCTTC.

CDR3 region: CASRRTGQVNTEAFF. CDR3 sequence (DNA): TGTGCCAGCAGACGAACGGGACAAGTGAACACTGAAGCTTTCTTT. The V call is TRBV28, the J call TRBJ1-1; D might be TRBD1 (6 bases). The V and J ends lost 6 bases and 0 bases respectively, with 14 bases between them. The CDR3 length is 15 residues. Germline V gives CDR1 MDHEN, CDR2 SYDVKM.

The chain employs TRBV27 and TRBJ1-2; D is possibly TRBD1 (6 bases). The CDR3 has 11 residues. Trimming removed 5 bases from V and 5 bases from J, with 6 bases in between. Germline V gives CDR1 MNHEY, CDR2 SMNVEV (reference sequence). CDR3: CASSQGYGYTF. The DNA for the CDR3 is TGTGCCAGCAGTCAGGGGTATGGCTACACCTTC.

This sequence joins TRBV4-1 and TRBJ1-4; 12 positions agree with TRBD1. Germline assignment: CDR1 MGHRA and CDR2 YSYEKL. Trimming took 2 bases from V and 2 from J; bases not matched to a gene: 3. The CDR3 is made up of 17 amino acids. The CDR3 loop is CASSQSGQGATNEKLFF. The CDR3 DNA reads as TGCGCCAGCAGCCAATCGGGACAGGGGGCGACTAATGAAAAACTGTTTTTT.

The chain employs TRBV20-1 and TRBJ1-2; 7 nucleotides match TRBD1. Germline V CDR1 and CDR2: DFQATT, SNEGSKA (reference sequence). V trimming: 3 bases; J trimming: 7 bases; junction bases outside the gene matches: 11. This CDR3 contains 14 residues. CDR3 amino acids: CSASSVGGAGGYTF. CDR3 nucleotides: TGCAGTGCTAGTTCGGTAGGGGGCGCGGGTGGCTACACCTTC.

The DNA of the CDR3 is TGTGCCAGCAGCTTAGAGACTAGCGGGAGTTACGAGCAGTACTTC. Protein: CASSLETSGSYEQYF. V gene TRBV13 combines with J gene TRBJ2-7; 12 bases align to TRBD2. Per the germline V gene, CDR1 is PRHDT and CDR2 is FYEKMQ (reference sequence). Trimming removed 1 base from V and 4 bases from J; junction bases left unmatched: 2. This CDR3 has 15 amino acids.

This chain joins TRBV9 and TRBJ2-2; 13 positions agree with TRBD2. V lost 3 bases and J lost 8; bases outside the gene matches: 4. The V gene's germline CDR1 is SGDLS and CDR2 YYNGEE. This CDR3 is 15 amino acids long. Here the CDR3 DNA reads TGTGCCAGCAGCGGGACTAGCGGGAGTTCGGGGGAGCTGTTTTTT. Its translation: CASSGTSGSSGELFF.

This chain links TRBV3-1 (or the pseudogene TRBV3-2) with TRBJ2-3, with 16 bases identical to TRBD2. CDR3 length equals 15 residues. The J segment lost 6 bases and the V segment lost 6 bases, leaving 3 bases of the junction unmatched. Germline V CDR1 and CDR2: LGHDT, YNNKEL (reference sequence). The DNA for the CDR3 is TGTGCCAGCAGGGGACTAGCGGGGGGGCCGGATACGCAGTATTTT. Translation: CASRGLAGGPDTQYF.

The J gene is TRBJ2-3, the V gene TRBV9; TRBD2 matches 9 bases. The CDR3 has 16 residues. Trimming cost V 4 bases and J 1 base; bases outside gene matches: 7. CDR1 is SGDLS and CDR2 is YYNGEE in the germline V gene. The CDR3: CASSPGAGGRTDTQYF. The CDR3 region has the DNA TGTGCCAGCAGCCCCGGGGCGGGAGGGCGCACAGATACGCAGTATTTT.